A selection of T cell receptor beta chains follows, all from one sample in a study of shared clonotypes between healthy human individuals. Sequencing was performed with immunoSEQ multiplex PCR; in TCRdb, only in-frame clones are kept and a portion is missing. Of hundreds of thousands of clones in the sample, 85% to 95% were seen once. Sequencing was performed on naive CD8+ T cells sorted from blood. Receptor source: a woman aged 25 to 39 in good health. The CDR3 runs from the conserved cysteine through the conserved F or W. D genes are given only for firm matches. Some rows have no size entry. The others give once, few or many, or a class for an expanded clone.

V gene,D gene,J gene,clone size,CDR3 DNA,CDR3 protein
TRBV27,TRBD1,TRBJ2-7,NA,TGTGCCAGCAGTTTTGCGGACAGGGGAACCTACGAGCAGTACTTC,CASSFADRGTYEQYF
TRBV5-6,NA,TRBJ1-1,NA,TGTGCCAGCAGCCCGCCTATTAGGAGGGAGAACACTGAAGCTTTCTTT,CASSPPIRRENTEAFF
TRBV27,NA,TRBJ2-6,once,TGTGCCAGCAGCCTCGGCCGCTCTGGGGCCAACGTCCTGACTTTC,CASSLGRSGANVLTF
TRBV27,NA,TRBJ2-7,NA,TGTGCCAGCAGTTTATCATGGCTAGCGAGCTCCTACGAGCAGTACTTC,CASSLSWLASSYEQYF
TRBV27,NA,TRBJ2-7,NA,TGTGCCAGCAGTTTATTGCCAATGAGGGAGCAGTACTTC,CASSLLPMREQYF
TRBV27,NA,TRBJ2-2,NA,TGTGCCAGCAGGCCCCGCCGGACCGGGGAGCTGTTTTTT,CASRPRRTGELFF
TRBV7-8,NA,TRBJ2-7,NA,TGTGCCAGCAGCTTAGCAGTGGGGGACTACGAGCAGTACTTC,CASSLAVGDYEQYF
TRBV5-6,TRBD2,TRBJ2-5,NA,TGTGCCAGTTCTAGCGGGTCGGGGACCCAGTACTTC,CASSSGSGTQYF
TRBV13,NA,TRBJ2-3,NA,TGTGCCAGCAGCTTATGGGTCGATAGAAGCACAGATACGCAGTATTTT,CASSLWVDRSTDTQYF
TRBV2,NA,TRBJ2-7,NA,TGTGCCAGCAGTGAACGGGACGCCTACGAGCAGTACTTC,CASSERDAYEQYF
TRBV7-9,TRBD2,TRBJ2-5,NA,TGTGCCAGCAGCTTAGGACTAGCGGAAGAATGGACCCAGTACTTC,CASSLGLAEEWTQYF
TRBV7-8,NA,TRBJ2-7,once,TGTGCCAGCAGCCTTTACACTAGCGAGCAGTACTTC,CASSLYTSEQYF
TRBV2,NA,TRBJ2-3,once,TGTGCCAGCAGTGAAGTGATCAGCGGACTCACAGATACGCAGTATTTT,CASSEVISGLTDTQYF
TRBV7-8,NA,TRBJ2-4,NA,TGTGCCAGCAGCCCATATTTACTGGACCCCGACATTCAGTACTTC,CASSPYLLDPDIQYF
TRBV7-6,NA,TRBJ2-2,NA,TGTGCCAGCAGCCATCGGATCGGGGAGCCCGGGACCGGGGAGCTGTTTTTT,CASSHRIGEPGTGELFF
TRBV4-1,TRBD1,TRBJ2-2,NA,TGCGCCAGCACCACCAAGTCTCAGGGGGCTTACGGGGAGCTGTTTTTT,CASTTKSQGAYGELFF
TRBV11-1,NA,TRBJ2-3,NA,TGTGCCAGCAGCTTAGCCAGGGCGTCGGCAGATACGCAGTATTTT,CASSLARASADTQYF
TRBV10-3,NA,TRBJ2-7,NA,TGTGCCATCAGTGAGGTGGCGGGCACCTACGAGCAGTACTTC,CAISEVAGTYEQYF
TRBV6-5,NA,TRBJ2-7,NA,TGTGCCAGCAGTTCCAAGAGTACCTCCTACGAGCAGTACTTC,CASSSKSTSYEQYF
TRBV6-5,NA,TRBJ1-1,NA,TGTGCCAGCAGTTACACAGGACTTAACACTGAAGCTTTCTTT,CASSYTGLNTEAFF
TRBV27,NA,TRBJ2-7,NA,TGTGCCAGCAGTCTCCGCAGTGGGACCTACGAGCAGTACTTC,CASSLRSGTYEQYF
TRBV5-6,TRBD2,TRBJ2-7,NA,TGTGCCAGCAGCTTCGGGACTATCTCCTACGAGCAGTACTTC,CASSFGTISYEQYF
TRBV11-2,TRBD2,TRBJ2-1,NA,TGTGCCAGCAGCGCCTGGACTAGCAGATACAATGAGCAGTTCTTC,CASSAWTSRYNEQFF
TRBV6-6,NA,TRBJ1-2,NA,TGTGCCAGCACCGAGACAATAAACTATGGCTACACCTTC,CASTETINYGYTF
TRBV11-2,NA,TRBJ2-7,once,TGTGCCAGCAGCTTAGGGGAGAAGGGAAGCGAGCAGTACTTC,CASSLGEKGSEQYF
TRBV28,NA,TRBJ1-4,NA,TGTGCCAGCAGTTCTTCACGGACTTACGTAAATGAAAAACTGTTTTTT,CASSSSRTYVNEKLFF
TRBV6-6,TRBD2,TRBJ2-1,NA,TGTGCCAGCAGCGAAACACTAGCGGCCTACAATGAGCAGTTCTTC,CASSETLAAYNEQFF
TRBV12-2,NA,TRBJ2-7,NA,TGTGCAAGTCGCTTAGGGGAAGGGATGGGTGAGAGCTCCTACGAGCAGTACTTC,CASRLGEGMGESSYEQYF
TRBV5-8,TRBD2,TRBJ2-7,NA,TGTGCCAGCAGCTTAAGCAGGGAGGGGCAGTACTTC,CASSLSREGQYF
TRBV28,NA,TRBJ1-2,NA,TGTGCCAGCAGAACCGATTCCAACTATGGCTACACCTTC,CASRTDSNYGYTF
TRBV15,TRBD1,TRBJ2-7,once,TGTGCCACCAGCAGGGCCGACAGGGCGTCCTACGAGCAGTACTTC,CATSRADRASYEQYF
TRBV7-9,NA,TRBJ2-1,NA,TGTGCCAGCAGCTCACCGGGACTTGGAAATGAGCAGTTCTTC,CASSSPGLGNEQFF
TRBV28,NA,TRBJ1-4,NA,TGTGCCAGCAGTTTTGGGGGCCAGGAAAAACTGTTTTTT,CASSFGGQEKLFF
TRBV10-3,NA,TRBJ2-6,once,TGTGCCATCAAACTAAATACGACCAACGTCCTGACTTTC,CAIKLNTTNVLTF
TRBV7-8,NA,TRBJ1-1,NA,TGTGCCAGCACCGAACGGGGGACTGAAGCTTTCTTT,CASTERGTEAFF
TRBV13,TRBD1,TRBJ2-7,NA,TGTGCCAGCAGCTTGGGTGGACAGGGCTCCTACGAGCAGTACTTC,CASSLGGQGSYEQYF
TRBV4-1,NA,TRBJ1-5,NA,TGCGCCAGCAGCCCCTATGCAGGGATGAGCAATCAGCCCCAGCATTTT,CASSPYAGMSNQPQHF
TRBV28,TRBD1,TRBJ1-6,NA,TGTGCCAGCAGGTACAGGGGTAATTCACCCCTCCACTTT,CASRYRGNSPLHF
TRBV5-4,TRBD1,TRBJ1-1,NA,TGTGCCAGCAGCTTAGGACAGGGGGCGCGGGTCACTGAAGCTTTCTTT,CASSLGQGARVTEAFF
TRBV4-1,NA,TRBJ2-7,few,TGCGCCAGCAGCCAAGCCAGCGGGACACCACCCTACGAGCAGTACTTC,CASSQASGTPPYEQYF
TRBV2,NA,TRBJ2-7,NA,TGTGCCAGCAGTGATCGGGCCCCACGCTACGAGCAGTACTTC,CASSDRAPRYEQYF
TRBV6-1,TRBD1,TRBJ1-3,NA,TGTGCCAGCAGTGCCGGGACAGGGAGGGGGGCAATCTCTGGAAACACCATATATTTT,CASSAGTGRGAISGNTIYF
TRBV10-3,NA,TRBJ2-7,NA,TGTGCCATCAGTATCCCAGGGGCCGGTAACGAGCAGTACTTC,CAISIPGAGNEQYF
TRBV28,TRBD2,TRBJ2-2,NA,TGTGCCAGCAGTCCCCCAGCGGGAGGGAACACCGGGGAGCTGTTTTTT,CASSPPAGGNTGELFF
TRBV5-4,TRBD2,TRBJ2-1,once,TGTGCCAGCAGCACCCCGGGGAGGGGTGTCCCCAATGAGCAGTTCTTC,CASSTPGRGVPNEQFF
TRBV5-4,NA,TRBJ2-5,NA,TGTGCCAGCAGCTTCGAAACAGGGGAGGCCCAGTACTTC,CASSFETGEAQYF
TRBV19,NA,TRBJ2-3,NA,TGTGCCAGTTCCCCGTTCGGAAATACGCAGTATTTT,CASSPFGNTQYF
TRBV28,TRBD1,TRBJ1-1,NA,TGTGCCAGATCGCCGGGACAGGGGGCTGGGGAAGCTTTCTTT,CARSPGQGAGEAFF
TRBV25-1,NA,TRBJ2-7,NA,TGTGCCAGCAGGCCGCCTCTGGTAAATACCTACGAGCAGTACTTC,CASRPPLVNTYEQYF
TRBV2,NA,TRBJ2-7,NA,TGTGCCAGCTGTGCGGTCACCTACGAGCAGTACTTC,CASCAVTYEQYF
TRBV10-3,NA,TRBJ1-1,NA,TGTGCCTCCCGGGACGGGAACACTGAAGCTTTCTTT,CASRDGNTEAFF
TRBV2,TRBD1,TRBJ2-1,NA,TGTGCCAGCAGTGATTCGGGACAGGGAGCCTACAATGAGCAGTTCTTC,CASSDSGQGAYNEQFF